The rows below give T cell receptor beta chains drawn from one sample of a study of prognosis after radiotherapy for stage I lung cancer. MiXCR, run by TCRdb on the multiplex PCR reads, gives a single entry per CDR3 protein. This sample yields about 12,000 distinct CDR3 sequences, of which roughly 50% are seen a single time; around a fifth belongs to the top ten. This material consisted of PBMCs, taken before or after stereotactic body radiation therapy (not recorded which). All receptors come from a donor over 45 with non-small cell lung cancer. Both conserved end residues are part of each CDR3. The order of the fields is D gene, clone size, V gene, J gene, CDR3 protein, CDR3 DNA. A D gene is named only where the DNA matches it firmly. A row's size may be missing; if present it is once, few, many or a size class.

NA	NA	TRBV6-2/TRBV6-3	TRBJ1-6	CASSEKEYNSPLHF	TGTGCCAGCAGCGAGAAGGAATATAATTCACCCCTCCACTTT
NA	NA	TRBV7-8	TRBJ2-6	CASSLNSDSGANVLTF	TGTGCCAGCAGCTTGAACTCTGACTCTGGGGCCAACGTCCTGACTTTC
NA	medium-sized	TRBV7-8	TRBJ2-1	CASSYGPGEQFF	TGTGCCAGCAGCTATGGCCCAGGTGAGCAGTTCTTC
NA	NA	TRBV30	TRBJ1-4	CAWTPDPMEEKLFF	TGTGCCTGGACTCCCGACCCGATGGAGGAAAAACTGTTTTTT
NA	many	TRBV2	TRBJ2-3	CASSESGSSTDTQYF	TGTGCCAGCAGTGAAAGCGGGTCTAGCACAGATACGCAGTATTTT
NA	NA	TRBV24-1	TRBJ1-4	CATSDLRTAREKLFF	TGTGCCACCAGTGATTTACGGACTGCTCGAGAAAAACTGTTTTTT
NA	medium-sized	TRBV2	TRBJ2-7	CASRASYLQIEQYF	TGTGCCAGCAGGGCGAGCTACCTCCAGATCGAGCAGTACTTC
NA	many	TRBV11-3	TRBJ2-2	CASSLGGNTGELFF	TGTGCCAGCAGCTTAGGAGGAAACACCGGGGAGCTGTTTTTT
NA	many	TRBV3-1	TRBJ1-1	CASSQDRVALITEAFF	TGTGCCAGCAGCCAAGACAGGGTTGCACTCATCACTGAAGCTTTCTTT
TRBD1	medium-sized	TRBV6-1	TRBJ1-1	CASRTQGAGAFF	TGTGCCAGCAGGACACAGGGGGCAGGAGCTTTCTTT
TRBD1	NA	TRBV19	TRBJ1-2	CASSLSGGNNGYSF	TGTGCCAGTAGTCTTTCAGGGGGCAATAATGGCTACTCATTC
TRBD2	medium-sized	TRBV7-3	TRBJ2-7	CASSLTGSGSGEQYF	TGTGCCAGCAGCTTAACAGGTAGCGGGAGTGGTGAGCAGTACTTC
TRBD2	medium-sized	TRBV7-3	TRBJ2-1	CASSRGLHNEQFF	TGTGCCAGCAGCAGGGGACTACACAATGAGCAGTTCTTC
NA	NA	TRBV19	TRBJ1-5	CASRGDGRGPQHF	TGTGCCAGTAGGGGGGATGGCCGAGGGCCCCAGCATTTT
NA	NA	TRBV6-2/TRBV6-3	TRBJ2-5	CASSEDASKGETQYF	TGTGCCAGCAGTGAAGACGCCTCTAAAGGAGAGACCCAGTACTTC